The 26 T cell receptor beta chains presented below share a single source sample, sequenced in a study of T cells after posttransplantation cyclophosphamide. Sequencing used immunoSEQ multiplex PCR; TCRdb keeps in-frame clones, though not all of them. The table has some 7,100 clones, around four fifths seen once. Treatment was busulfan-fludarabine conditioning, a marrow graft, and cyclophosphamide on days +3 and +4. The sample was CD4+ T cells sorted from blood, taken 950 to 1,200 days after allogeneic stem cell transplant with posttransplant cyclophosphamide. These receptors all come from a female patient aged 35 to 55 who received an allogeneic stem cell transplant from a related donor, was CMV-positive, and had no GVHD. Some of these T cells may belong to the graft donor.

The CDR3 reads CSVEQLNTEAFF. As DNA, the CDR3 is TGCAGCGTTGAGCAGTTGAACACTGAAGCTTTCTTT. The rearrangement joins TRBV29-1 to TRBJ1-1, with D unresolved. The germline V gene has CDR1 SQVTM and CDR2 ANQGSEA. Trimming shortened V by 3 bases and J by 0 bases, and 5 bases separated the two germline ends. This CDR3 spans 12 amino acids.

The CDR3 is CASKSSASYEQYF. CDR3 DNA sequence: TGTGCCAGCAAGTCATCCGCGTCCTACGAGCAGTACTTC. V and J are TRBV6-1 and TRBJ2-7; D is uncertain. Germline values: CDR1 MNHNS, CDR2 SASEGT. The CDR3 runs to 13 residues. Deletions cut 7 bases from V and 1 base from J, with 11 bases between.

The J gene is TRBJ2-3, the V gene TRBV6-1, with D possibly being TRBD2 (5 bases). Trimming cost V 4 bases and J 5 bases, with 13 bases left between them. Germline V gene lookup returns CDR1 MNHNS and CDR2 SASEGT. CDR3 length: 14 residues. CDR3 in amino acids: CASSVSLVGDTQYF. CDR3 in DNA: TGTGCCAGCAGTGTCTCACTAGTGGGAGATACGCAGTATTTT.

DNA of the CDR3: TGTGCCAGCAGTGTACAGGGTGGTAAGGGGAATGAGCAGTTCTTC. Translated: CASSVQGGKGNEQFF. V gene TRBV6-1 combines with J gene TRBJ2-1; possible D gene TRBD1, 6 bases. The CDR3 consists of 15 residues. V lost 4 bases and J 7 bases, leaving 17 bases between the germline ends. Germline CDR1 MNHNS, CDR2 SASEGT.

The CDR3 region is CASSSRQGPLDTYNEQFF. DNA of the CDR3: TGTGCCAGCAGCTCTCGACAGGGTCCCTTGGATACATACAATGAGCAGTTCTTC. This sequence joins TRBV13 and TRBJ2-1; 7 nucleotides match TRBD1. Trimming cost V 4 bases and J 4 bases; bases outside gene matches: 16. Looked up from germline, CDR1 is PRHDT and CDR2 is FYEKMQ (reference sequence). The CDR3 extends over 18 amino acids.

The rearrangement links TRBV9 to TRBJ2-1, with 7 bases aligning to TRBD2. V trimming: 4 bases; J trimming: 8 bases; junction bases outside the gene matches: 9. Germline V gene data show CDR1 as SGDLS and CDR2 as YYNGEE. CDR3 length equals 14 residues. The CDR3 nucleotides read TGTGCCAGCAGCCCCAGGACTAGAGGATATGAGCAGTTCTTC. This sequence encodes CASSPRTRGYEQFF.

V gene TRBV19 combines with J gene TRBJ2-2; 15 positions agree with TRBD2. The CDR3 sequence is 16 residues long. Per germline, CDR1 LNHDA and CDR2 SQIVND (reference sequence). V lost 10 bases to trimming and J lost 2 bases; unmatched junction nucleotides: 5. CDR3 in amino acids: CATRTSGGVNTGELFF. CDR3 DNA: TGTGCCACCCGGACTAGCGGGGGGGTCAACACCGGGGAGCTGTTTTTT.

V and J are TRBV6-5 and TRBJ2-7; TRBD2 might be the D (5 bases). Germline V lookup: CDR1 MNHEY, CDR2 SVGAGI. The ends were cut back, 8 bases at V and 0 bases at J, with 14 bases in the middle. CDR3 size: 14 residues. The CDR3 protein is CASGEPGYSYEQYF. CDR3 sequence (DNA): TGTGCCAGCGGAGAACCGGGATACTCCTACGAGCAGTACTTC.

The V and J genes are TRBV19 and TRBJ1-1; TRBD1 is a possible D gene (5 bases). Trimming cost V 3 bases and J 1 base, with 12 bases left between them. The CDR3 extends over 15 amino acids. Germline V CDR1 and CDR2: LNHDA, SQIVND (reference sequence). CDR3 loop: CASSMFTGGNTEAFF. In nucleotides, the CDR3 is TGTGCCAGTAGTATGTTCACGGGGGGGAACACTGAAGCTTTCTTT.

The CDR3, as DNA: TGTGCCAGCAGCATAGCGGGGGCGCGCACAGATACGCAGTATTTT. Amino acids: CASSIAGARTDTQYF. The chain carries TRBV5-6 and TRBJ2-3; 9 bases line up with TRBD2. The V gene end was trimmed by 4 bases and the J gene end by 1 base; junction bases not matched to a gene: 4. Per germline, CDR1 SGHDT and CDR2 YYEEEE. CDR3 size: 15 residues.

The V and J genes are TRBV11-2 and TRBJ1-1; 8 bases agree with TRBD1. J gave up 3 bases and V 7 bases, and 7 bases lay outside the gene matches. This CDR3 has 14 residues. Per the germline V gene, CDR1 is SGHAT and CDR2 is FQNNGV. The CDR3 bases are TGTGCCAGCATTGCCCACAGGGGGTACACTGAAGCTTTCTTT. As protein: CASIAHRGYTEAFF.

J is TRBJ1-2 and V is TRBV7-2; D unresolved. The CDR3 spans 13 residues. V dropped 0 bases and J dropped 3 bases, with 5 bases sitting between them. Germline V gives CDR1 SGHTA, CDR2 FQGNSA. CDR3 in amino acids: CASSLAGDYGYTF. In nucleotides, the CDR3 is TGTGCCAGCAGCTTAGCCGGGGACTATGGCTACACCTTC.

The chain joins TRBV6-5 to TRBJ2-5; D unclear. The CDR3 runs to 13 residues. The germline V gene has CDR1 MNHEY and CDR2 SVGAGI. Trimming removed 5 bases at V and 1 base at J, with 8 bases between. The CDR3 DNA is TGTGCCAGCAGTGTCTCGGTCCAAGAGACCCAGTACTTC. Its translation: CASSVSVQETQYF.

The rearrangement joins TRBV18 to TRBJ2-2; 10 bases are a match to TRBD2. The V and J ends lost 2 bases and 5 bases, in that order; junction bases with no gene match: 2. The CDR3 consists of 15 residues. The V gene's germline CDR1 is KGHSH and CDR2 LQKENI. The CDR3 here is CASSPTSGATGELFF. Written as DNA, the CDR3 is TGTGCCAGCTCACCAACTAGCGGGGCGACCGGGGAGCTGTTTTTT.

This clone occurred once. The chain recombines TRBV5-1 with TRBJ2-7, with 10 bases matching TRBD1. Per germline, CDR1 SGHRS and CDR2 YFSETQ. The V gene end was trimmed by 3 bases and the J gene end by 0 bases; junction bases not matched to a gene: 3. This CDR3 contains 15 residues. The CDR3 sequence is CASSSRTGGSYEQYF. The DNA for the CDR3 is TGCGCCAGCAGCTCGAGGACAGGGGGCTCCTACGAGCAGTACTTC.

This clone was counted once. V gene TRBV29-1 combines with J gene TRBJ1-4; 8 nucleotides line up with TRBD1. The V and J ends lost 4 bases and 7 bases, in that order; junction bases with no gene match: 11. The CDR3 has 15 amino acids. Germline V lookup: CDR1 SQVTM, CDR2 ANQGSEA. CDR3 sequence (DNA): TGCAGCGTTGGCATATCCGGGACAGGAAGTGAAAAACTGTTTTTT. Its protein product is CSVGISGTGSEKLFF. Based on the CDR3 plus reference TRBV29-1 and TRBJ1-4, the full variable domain is SAVISQKPSRDICQRGTSLTIQCQVDSQVTMMFWYRQQPGQSLTLIATANQGSEATYESGFVIDKFPISRPNLTFSTLTVSNMSPEDSSIYLCSVGISGTGSEKLFFGSGTQLSVL.

The chain combines TRBV5-4 with TRBJ2-1; the match to TRBD2 covers 15 bases. J gave up 12 bases and V 0 bases, and 10 bases lay outside the gene matches. The CDR3 covers 17 residues. Germline assignment: CDR1 SGHNT and CDR2 YYREEE (reference sequence). Here the CDR3 DNA reads TGTGCCAGCAGCTTGGGGACTAGCGGGGGGGCGGGTATGGGGCAGTTCTTC. Amino acids: CASSLGTSGGAGMGQFF.

This clone was detected only once. The chain combines TRBV11-2 with TRBJ2-3, with 14 nucleotides matching TRBD2. In germline, CDR1 is SGHAT, CDR2 FQNNGV. The CDR3 spans 18 residues. The junction had 9 bases not matched to a gene; V was cut back by 6 bases and J by 1 base. The CDR3 DNA sequence: TGTGCCAGCAGTAGGCCGGGACTAGCGGGGGCCGGCACAGATACGCAGTATTTT. Its protein product is CASSRPGLAGAGTDTQYF.

The rearrangement joins TRBV7-2 to TRBJ1-5, with TRBD1 matching 9 bases. V shed 5 bases, J shed 3 bases, and the junction held 5 bases outside the gene matches. Germline lookup yields CDR1 SGHTA and CDR2 FQGNSA. This CDR3 region has 15 residues. CDR3 region: CASSATGGINQPQHF. The CDR3 nucleotides read TGTGCCAGCAGCGCGACAGGGGGTATCAATCAGCCCCAGCATTTT.

V gene TRBV7-9 combines with J gene TRBJ1-1; the D is unclear. Germline CDR1 and CDR2: SEHNR and FQNEAQ (reference sequence). The CDR3 spans 14 residues. V gave up 1 base and J gave up 6 bases, with 12 bases separating them. The CDR3 DNA reads as TGTGCCAGCAGCTTAGAGCGGGTTTTGGCTGAAGCTTTCTTT. Protein: CASSLERVLAEAFF.

The gene calls are TRBV28 and TRBJ1-4; no clear D. With 3 bases removed from V and 8 bases from J, the gap between germline ends came to 22 bases. Germline V gives CDR1 MDHEN, CDR2 SYDVKM. This CDR3 comprises 17 residues. The CDR3 region has the DNA TGTGCCAGCAGTTTCGCCCCCCCCGGGAGACAAGACGAAAAACTGTTTTTT. Translated, it gives CASSFAPPGRQDEKLFF.

This chain uses TRBV2 with TRBJ2-2; D is perhaps TRBD1 (6 bases). Germline values: CDR1 SNHLY, CDR2 FYNNEI. The V end lost 3 bases, the J end lost 2 bases, and 7 bases lay between the germline ends. The CDR3 totals 14 residues. The chain's CDR3 is CASSDGTNTGELFF. CDR3 DNA sequence: TGTGCCAGCAGTGATGGGACAAACACCGGGGAGCTGTTTTTT.

The J gene is TRBJ2-5, the V gene TRBV13; the match to TRBD1 covers 9 bases. Germline assignment: CDR1 PRHDT and CDR2 FYEKMQ (reference sequence). The CDR3 has 14 amino acids. The trim removed 5 bases at V and 4 bases at J, leaving 5 bases unmatched. CDR3 coding DNA: TGTGCCAGCAGCGCACAGGGGGCAGGAGAGACCCAGTACTTC. Amino acids: CASSAQGAGETQYF.

This sequence joins TRBV19 and TRBJ2-5; D might be TRBD1 (5 bases). V lost 6 bases and J lost 5, with 16 bases in between. The CDR3 runs 14 residues. The V gene's germline CDR1 is LNHDA and CDR2 SQIVND (reference sequence). The DNA of the CDR3 is TGTGCCAGTAGAAAGCCTGGGGCTGGGGAGACCCAGTACTTC. Amino acids: CASRKPGAGETQYF.

CDR3 nucleotide sequence: TGTGCCAGCAGCACATCAATGGCCTACACCGGGGAGCTGTTTTTT. Its translation is CASSTSMAYTGELFF. The chain links TRBV6-5 to TRBJ2-2; no firm D call. V was trimmed by 6 bases and J by 3 bases, leaving 14 bases between them. Germline values: CDR1 MNHEY, CDR2 SVGAGI. The CDR3 has 15 amino acids.

V is TRBV7-6 and J is TRBJ2-2; TRBD2 aligns across 15 bases. V lost 5 bases, J lost 5 bases, and 12 bases stayed unmatched. There are 19 residues in the CDR3. The germline V gene has CDR1 SGHVS and CDR2 FNYEAQ. The CDR3 protein is CASSRNLPGLAGGTGELFF. CDR3 sequence (DNA): TGTGCCAGCAGCCGTAACCTCCCGGGACTAGCGGGGGGAACCGGGGAGCTGTTTTTT. Full variable domain (outside the CDR3, taken from reference TRBV7-6 and TRBJ2-2): GAGVSQSPRYKVTKRGQDVALRCDPISGHVSLYWYRQALGQGPEFLTYFNYEAQQDKSGLPNDRFSAERPEGSISTLTIQRTEQRDSAMYRCASSRNLPGLAGGTGELFFGEGSRLTVL.